Sequencing of this TCR beta chain was carried out in a study of beta chain features in type 1 diabetes (dated by TCRdb to 2016 to 2019). About the investigation overall: No differences in mean age, gender distribution, total cell number or subset yield were found between patients and healthy donors. In the study, TCRB repertoires of sorted circulating CD4+ T cell subsets from recently diagnosed type 1 diabetes patients were compared with those of matched healthy donors. Regulatory and stem cell-like memory subsets were obtained from only 8 patients and roughly 8 healthy donors, while naive and central memory subsets were obtained from all 30 or so donors. A total of 85 million to 110 million sorted cells were examined across all samples, and RNA yield correlated strongly with the number of cells per subset.

All of the isolated RNA was reverse transcribed with the High Capacity cDNA Reverse Transcription Kit, so expressed TCRB transcripts were sequenced. Naive, central memory and regulatory T cell samples underwent deep immunoSEQ sequencing, averaging approximately 3.3 million total reads per sample. After sorted cells were lysed in RLT buffer, RNA was extracted with DNase-treated RNeasy Micro or Mini kits, with the choice depending on cell number. To prevent cross-contamination, every cell subset was processed on its own, while patient and healthy donor samples were processed together. The immunoSEQ multiplex PCR was used to amplify TCRB sequences from cDNA, generating 87-bp fragments that spanned the CDR3 region. The amplicons were sequenced using the Illumina HiSeq platform. In the paper's pipeline: Synthetic template baselines were used to correct PCR bias computationally, reads within Hamming distance 2 were collapsed together, and singletons that could not be merged were discarded. Reads were aligned to IMGT to assign V, D and J genes, CDR3 length, and insertions or deletions at six rearrangement sites. Clonotype counts were normalized to sorted cell number within each subset before computing true diversity and Gini coefficients with the tcR R package. Repertoire sharing was quantified using the overlap coefficient calculated on TCRB nucleotide sequences. As a proxy for the pre-selection repertoire, out-of-frame TCRB sequences from naive cells were analyzed. The clones in this table, taken by TCRdb from immuneACCESS, are in-frame only. Not every clone is retained; where verified, under half of the shortfall comes from an unresolved V gene, and the cause of the rest is unknown. Clone size and V and J calls were adopted from that table, with D and trimming inferred from the DNA. The sample table shows 850,000 to 900,000 clones, and around a sixth are seen once. In total, the top ten clones hold 0.02% to 0.025% of the sample.

Points the paper makes about the study in general: Sequencing cDNA rather than genomic DNA could over-represent highly expressing activated cells, although activation and CD3 levels did not differ between groups. In all four CD4+ subsets, TCRB CDR3 length was moderately but significantly shorter in type 1 diabetes patients. PCR might favor shorter templates, but patient and control samples were amplified and corrected together, so any skew would affect both groups equally. The naive, central memory and regulatory TCRB repertoires appeared to resemble one another more closely among patients than among healthy donors. HLA sub-analyses involved small numbers of individuals, so any influence of HLA type on TCRB rearrangement remained unresolved. At VDJ recombination sites, patients with type 1 diabetes made fewer insertions and deleted more nucleotides, a pattern implying thymic rearrangement abnormalities.

Reading from cysteine to phenylalanine, the CDR3 counts 13 amino acids. Here the CDR3 DNA is all that survives: 39 bases in frame from base 1. Each donor gave one peripheral blood draw, averaging roughly 120 mL, which was collected into heparinised tubes. A BD FACSAria II was used to sort naive, central memory, regulatory and stem cell-like memory CD4+ T cells with a panel that included CD45RO, CCR7, CD25, CD127, CD95 and CD27. Every sorted population had a purity above 95%. PBMCs were isolated right away by Lymphoprep density gradient centrifugation and were stained directly, without culture. So that batch effects would be minimized, each experiment stained and sorted samples in pairs, pairing one healthy donor with one patient. With respect to this clone: The specificity of this receptor is unknown. It has no much larger one-base neighbor in the sample; base qualities were not kept.

Sequencing was done on a sample of naive CD4+ T cells from blood. Read against the paper, the sample's cell subset or site label means: true naive CD4+ T cells. The rearranged segments are TRBV21-1 and TRBJ2-5; the table's D call, TRBD2, was not checked against the DNA. TRBV21-1 is described as a pseudogene. This TCR came from a woman aged 18-29 years in good health. The sequenced DNA: TGTGCCAGCAGTGTCCGGGTCCAAGAGACCCAGTACTTC. It encodes CASSVRVQETQYF.